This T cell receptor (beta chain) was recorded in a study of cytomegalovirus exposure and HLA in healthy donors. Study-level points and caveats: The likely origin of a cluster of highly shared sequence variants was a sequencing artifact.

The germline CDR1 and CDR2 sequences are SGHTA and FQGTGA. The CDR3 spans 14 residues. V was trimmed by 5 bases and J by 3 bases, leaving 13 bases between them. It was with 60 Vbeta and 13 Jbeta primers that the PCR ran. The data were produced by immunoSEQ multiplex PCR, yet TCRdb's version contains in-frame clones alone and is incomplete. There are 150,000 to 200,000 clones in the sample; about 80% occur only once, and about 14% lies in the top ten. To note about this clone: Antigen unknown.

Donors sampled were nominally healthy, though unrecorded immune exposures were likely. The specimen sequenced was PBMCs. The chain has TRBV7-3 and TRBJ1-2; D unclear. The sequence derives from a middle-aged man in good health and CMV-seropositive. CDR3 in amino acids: CASSPGPRDYGYTF. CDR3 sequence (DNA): TGTGCCAGCAGCCCCGGTCCGAGGGACTATGGCTACACCTTC.